The clone carrying this T cell receptor beta chain was observed many times. Its antigen is unknown. The method for making cDNA was 5'RACE, and it used 10-nucleotide random UMIs. Over 160 million TCR-beta sequences, together covering 15-18 subjects, were produced by every individual sequencing run that was carried out. MiXCR was run by TCRdb on the 5' RACE reads, yielding one entry per CDR3 protein. Of some 54,000 distinct CDR3 sequences in the sample, about 10% were seen once. This sample was included in a study of neurological immune-mediated disorders. Points from the study as a whole: CDR3 amino acid sequences found in expanded clones were never shared across subjects, suggesting private repertoires in all groups.

As for time point: longitudinal time-point 1 (baseline). PBMCs stored at -80 C, numbering 2 million, were the origin of the unsorted libraries. The CDR3 consists of 12 residues. The chain combines TRBV21-1 with TRBJ1-5; no DNA check was done on the table's D call, TRBD1. TRBV21-1 is assigned pseudogene status. This receptor was taken from a male donor with HTLV-1-associated myelopathy (HAM/TSP). The sample was PBMCs. This CDR3 reads CASSKGGWPQHF. The CDR3 DNA follows: TGTGCCAGCAGCAAAGGGGGGTGGCCCCAGCATTTT.